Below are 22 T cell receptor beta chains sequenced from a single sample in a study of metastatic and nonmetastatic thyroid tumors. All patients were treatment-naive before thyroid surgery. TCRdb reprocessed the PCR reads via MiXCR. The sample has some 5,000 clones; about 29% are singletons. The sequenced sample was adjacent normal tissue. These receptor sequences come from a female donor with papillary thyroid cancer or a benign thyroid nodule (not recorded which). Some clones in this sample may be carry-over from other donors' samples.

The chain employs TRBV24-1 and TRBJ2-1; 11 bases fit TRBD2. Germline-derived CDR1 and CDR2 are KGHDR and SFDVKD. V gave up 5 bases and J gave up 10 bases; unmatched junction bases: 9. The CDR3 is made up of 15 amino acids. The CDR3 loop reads CATSGATSGNREQFF. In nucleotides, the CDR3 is TGTGCCACCAGTGGTGCGACTAGCGGGAATAGGGAGCAGTTCTTC.

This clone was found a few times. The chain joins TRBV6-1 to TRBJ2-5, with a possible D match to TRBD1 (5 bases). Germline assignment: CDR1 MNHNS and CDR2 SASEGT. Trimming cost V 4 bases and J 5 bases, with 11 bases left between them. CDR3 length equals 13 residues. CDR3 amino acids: CASSVAGFETQYF. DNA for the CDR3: TGTGCCAGCAGTGTTGCAGGGTTTGAGACCCAGTACTTC.

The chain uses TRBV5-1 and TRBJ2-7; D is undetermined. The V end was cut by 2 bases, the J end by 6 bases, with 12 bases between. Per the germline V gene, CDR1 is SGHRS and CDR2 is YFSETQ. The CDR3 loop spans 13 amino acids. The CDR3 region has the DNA TGCGCCAGCAGCTTACTTAGAGGCTCCGAGCAGTACTTC. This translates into CASSLLRGSEQYF.

CDR3 nucleotides: TGCAGTGCTTCCTTTAGTAGATACGAGCAGTACTTC. Its translation is CSASFSRYEQYF. The J gene is TRBJ2-7, the V gene TRBV20-1; D gene ambiguous. V was trimmed by 5 bases and J by 4 bases, leaving 12 bases between them. CDR1 and CDR2 (germline): DFQATT, SNEGSKA (reference sequence). This CDR3 contains 12 residues.

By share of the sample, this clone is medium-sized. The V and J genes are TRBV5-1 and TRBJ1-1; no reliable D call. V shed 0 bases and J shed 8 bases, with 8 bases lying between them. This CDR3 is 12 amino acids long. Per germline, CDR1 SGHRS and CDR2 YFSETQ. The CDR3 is CASSLGAAEAFF. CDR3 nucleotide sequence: TGCGCCAGCAGCTTGGGAGCCGCGGAAGCTTTCTTT. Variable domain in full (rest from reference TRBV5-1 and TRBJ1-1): KAGVTQTPRYLIKTRGQQVTLSCSPISGHRSVSWYQQTPGQGLQFLFEYFSETQRNKGNFPGRFSGRQFSNSRSEMNVSTLELGDSALYLCASSLGAAEAFFGQGTRLTVV.

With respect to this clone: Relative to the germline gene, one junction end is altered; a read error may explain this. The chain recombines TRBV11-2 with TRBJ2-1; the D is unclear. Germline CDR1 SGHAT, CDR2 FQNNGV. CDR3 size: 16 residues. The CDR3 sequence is CASSFRDQSSYNERFF. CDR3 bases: TGTGCCAGCAGCTTTCGAGATCAGAGCTCCTACAATGAGCGGTTCTTC.

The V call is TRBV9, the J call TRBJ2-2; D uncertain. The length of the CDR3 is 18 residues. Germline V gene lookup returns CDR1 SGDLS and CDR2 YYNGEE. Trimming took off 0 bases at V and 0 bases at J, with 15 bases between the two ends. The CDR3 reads CASSVVVVVRTNTGELFF. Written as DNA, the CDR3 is TGTGCCAGCAGCGTAGTAGTTGTGGTAAGAACGAACACCGGGGAGCTGTTTTTT. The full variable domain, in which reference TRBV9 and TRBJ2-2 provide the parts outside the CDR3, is DSGVTQTPKHLITATGQRVTLRCSPRSGDLSVYWYQQSLDQGLQFLIQYYNGEERAKGNILERFSAQQFPDLHSELNLSSLELGDSALYFCASSVVVVVRTNTGELFFGEGSRLTVL.

DNA for the CDR3: TGTGCCAGCAGTTACGGCCGAGGGGGGAATGAGCAGTTCTTC. Translating gives CASSYGRGGNEQFF. V usage is TRBV6-6 and J usage is TRBJ2-1; D may match TRBD1 or TRBD2 (6 bases each). Germline assignment: CDR1 MNHNY and CDR2 SVGAGI (reference sequence). The CDR3 contains 14 residues. The V gene lost 2 bases and the J gene lost 7 bases, with 12 bases spanning the gap.

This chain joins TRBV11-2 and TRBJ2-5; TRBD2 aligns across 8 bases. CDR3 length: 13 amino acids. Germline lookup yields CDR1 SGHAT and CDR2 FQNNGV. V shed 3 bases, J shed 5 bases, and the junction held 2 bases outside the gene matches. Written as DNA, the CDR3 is TGTGCCAGCAGCTTCCCGGGGGGGGAGACCCAGTACTTC. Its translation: CASSFPGGETQYF.

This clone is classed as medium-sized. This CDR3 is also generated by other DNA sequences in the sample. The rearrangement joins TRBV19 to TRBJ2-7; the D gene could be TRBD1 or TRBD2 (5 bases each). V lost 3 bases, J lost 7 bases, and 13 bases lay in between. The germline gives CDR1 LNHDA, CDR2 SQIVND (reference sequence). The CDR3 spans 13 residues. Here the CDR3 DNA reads TGTGCCAGTAGTATGGGTCCGGGGCGGGAGCAGTACTTC. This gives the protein CASSMGPGREQYF.

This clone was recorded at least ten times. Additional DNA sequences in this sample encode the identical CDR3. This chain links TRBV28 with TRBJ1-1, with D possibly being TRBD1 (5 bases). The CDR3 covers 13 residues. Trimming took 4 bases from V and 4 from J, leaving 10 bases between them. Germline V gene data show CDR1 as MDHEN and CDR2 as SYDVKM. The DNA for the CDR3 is TGTGCCAGCAGTTCCCCACAGGTCACTGAAGCTTTCTTT. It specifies CASSSPQVTEAFF.

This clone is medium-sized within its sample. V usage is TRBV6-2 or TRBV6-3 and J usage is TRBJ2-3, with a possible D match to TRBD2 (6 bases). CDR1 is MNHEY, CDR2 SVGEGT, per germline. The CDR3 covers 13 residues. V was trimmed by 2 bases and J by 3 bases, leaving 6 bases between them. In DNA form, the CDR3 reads TGTGCCAGCAGTTACCGGGAGACAGATACGCAGTATTTT. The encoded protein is CASSYRETDTQYF.

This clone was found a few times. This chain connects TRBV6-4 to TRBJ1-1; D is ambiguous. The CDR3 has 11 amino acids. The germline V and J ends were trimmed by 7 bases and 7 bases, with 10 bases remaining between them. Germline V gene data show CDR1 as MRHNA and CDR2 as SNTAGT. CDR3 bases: TGTGCCAGCACATCAGGAAATGAAGCTTTCTTT. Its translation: CASTSGNEAFF.

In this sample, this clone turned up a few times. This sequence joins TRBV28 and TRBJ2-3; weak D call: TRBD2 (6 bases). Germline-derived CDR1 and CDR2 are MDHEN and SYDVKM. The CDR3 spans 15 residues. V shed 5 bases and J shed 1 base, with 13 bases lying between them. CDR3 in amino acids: CASSPLGGGTDTQYF. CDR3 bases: TGTGCCAGCAGTCCGCTGGGGGGAGGCACAGATACGCAGTATTTT. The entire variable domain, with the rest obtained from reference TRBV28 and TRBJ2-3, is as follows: DVKVTQSSRYLVKRTGEKVFLECVQDMDHENMFWYRQDPGLGLRLIYFSYDVKMKEKGDIPEGYSVSREKKERFSLILESASTNQTSMYLCASSPLGGGTDTQYFGPGTRLTVL.

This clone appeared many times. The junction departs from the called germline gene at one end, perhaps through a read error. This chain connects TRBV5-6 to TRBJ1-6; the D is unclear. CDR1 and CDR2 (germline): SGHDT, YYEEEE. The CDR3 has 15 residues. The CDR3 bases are TGTGCCAGCAGCTTGAATTGGAAGTATAATTCACCCTTCCACTTT. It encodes CASSLNWKYNSPFHF.

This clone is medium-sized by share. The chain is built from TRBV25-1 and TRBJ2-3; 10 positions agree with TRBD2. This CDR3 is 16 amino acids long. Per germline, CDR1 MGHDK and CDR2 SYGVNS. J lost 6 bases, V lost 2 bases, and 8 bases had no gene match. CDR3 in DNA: TGTGCCAGCAGTGAAGGAGTAGCGGGAGGTCGGGATACGCAGTATTTT. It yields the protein CASSEGVAGGRDTQYF.

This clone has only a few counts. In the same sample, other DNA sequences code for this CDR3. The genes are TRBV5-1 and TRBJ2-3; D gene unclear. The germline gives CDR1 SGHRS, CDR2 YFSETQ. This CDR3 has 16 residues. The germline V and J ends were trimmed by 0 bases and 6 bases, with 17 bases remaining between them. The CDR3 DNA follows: TGCGCCAGCAGCTTGGAGCAAGCTGCTAGATCTGATACGCAGTATTTT. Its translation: CASSLEQAARSDTQYF. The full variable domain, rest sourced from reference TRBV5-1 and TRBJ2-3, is KAGVTQTPRYLIKTRGQQVTLSCSPISGHRSVSWYQQTPGQGLQFLFEYFSETQRNKGNFPGRFSGRQFSNSRSEMNVSTLELGDSALYLCASSLEQAARSDTQYFGPGTRLTVL.

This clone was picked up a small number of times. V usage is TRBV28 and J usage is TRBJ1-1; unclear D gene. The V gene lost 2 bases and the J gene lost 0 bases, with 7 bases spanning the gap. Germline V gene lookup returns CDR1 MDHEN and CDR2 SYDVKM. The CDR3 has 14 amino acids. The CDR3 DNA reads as TGTGCCAGCAGTTTAAGGCCGCTGAACACTGAAGCTTTCTTT. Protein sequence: CASSLRPLNTEAFF.

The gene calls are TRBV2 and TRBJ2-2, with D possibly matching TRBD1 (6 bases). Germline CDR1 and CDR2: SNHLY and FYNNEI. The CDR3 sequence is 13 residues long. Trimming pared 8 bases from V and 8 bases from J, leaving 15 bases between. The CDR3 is CASVWGPRGELFF. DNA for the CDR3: TGTGCCAGCGTTTGGGGGCCTCGAGGGGAGCTGTTTTTT.

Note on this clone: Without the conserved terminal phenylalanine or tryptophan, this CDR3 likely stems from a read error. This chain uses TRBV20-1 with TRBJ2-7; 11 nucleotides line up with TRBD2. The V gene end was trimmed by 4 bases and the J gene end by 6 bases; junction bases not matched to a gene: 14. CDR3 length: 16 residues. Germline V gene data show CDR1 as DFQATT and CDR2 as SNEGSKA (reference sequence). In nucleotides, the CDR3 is TGCAGTGCTAAGAGGGACCTGGGACTAGCGGCTCGCGAGCAGTACCTC. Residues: CSAKRDLGLAAREQYL.

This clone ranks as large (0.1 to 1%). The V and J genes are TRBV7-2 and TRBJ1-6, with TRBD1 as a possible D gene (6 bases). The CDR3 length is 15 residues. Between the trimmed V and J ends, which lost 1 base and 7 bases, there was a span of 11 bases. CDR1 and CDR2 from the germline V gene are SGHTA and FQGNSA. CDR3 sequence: CASSLVFGQNSPLHF. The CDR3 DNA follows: TGTGCCAGCAGCTTAGTTTTCGGACAGAATTCACCCCTCCACTTT.

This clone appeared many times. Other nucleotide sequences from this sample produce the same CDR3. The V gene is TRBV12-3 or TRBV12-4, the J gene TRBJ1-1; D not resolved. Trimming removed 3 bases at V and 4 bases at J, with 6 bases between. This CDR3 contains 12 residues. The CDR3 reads CASSFGSTEAFF. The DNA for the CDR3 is TGTGCCAGCAGTTTCGGCTCCACTGAAGCTTTCTTT.